These T cell receptor beta chains were read from a single sample in a study of naive and memory T cell subsets. Via MiXCR, TCRdb re-called the UMI-ligation and nested PCR reads, giving one row per CDR3 protein. The data contain roughly 91,000 distinct CDR3 sequences, around 14% of them singletons. Sequencing was performed on central memory CD4+ T cells from blood. These receptors all stem from a human donor in good health. Each CDR3 is given with its conserved first and last residue. The order of the fields is CDR3 DNA, CDR3 protein, D gene, CDR3 length, V gene, clone size, J gene. D genes are given only for firm matches. Expanded clones are given a class, and other clones once, few, many or no size at all.

TGTGCCATAAAAGGGACAGGGGTCGGAAACACCATATATTTT | CAIKGTGVGNTIYF | TRBD1 | 14 | TRBV10-3 | NA | TRBJ1-3
TGTGCCAGCAGTTTACGGAGGGGGTCGGACACCGGGGAGCTGTTTTTT | CASSLRRGSDTGELFF | NA | 16 | TRBV12-3/TRBV12-4 | NA | TRBJ2-2
TGCAGTGCTAGTTCAGGGGCGGTGGATGAGCAGTTCTTC | CSASSGAVDEQFF | NA | 13 | TRBV20-1 | few | TRBJ2-1
TGTGCCAGCAGCGCCGTTCTAGCGTCAAGCACAGATACGCAGTATTTT | CASSAVLASSTDTQYF | NA | 16 | TRBV2 | medium-sized | TRBJ2-3
TGTGCCAGCAGCTTAGGGACTAGCGGGAGGGCCGGTTACGAGCAGTACTTC | CASSLGTSGRAGYEQYF | TRBD2 | 17 | TRBV7-6 | NA | TRBJ2-7
TGTGCCAGCAGCTTATCCGGACCCGCGGAGAACGAGCAGTACTTC | CASSLSGPAENEQYF | NA | 15 | TRBV7-9 | few | TRBJ2-7
TGCAGTGCTAGTGCGGGACTAGCGGGAGGAGCGGATACGCAGTATTTT | CSASAGLAGGADTQYF | TRBD2 | 16 | TRBV20-1 | NA | TRBJ2-3
TGTGCCAGCAGCTTAGTGGGCGGCCCTAGCACAGATACGCAGTATTTT | CASSLVGGPSTDTQYF | NA | 16 | TRBV7-2 | NA | TRBJ2-3
TGTGCCATCAGTGAGTCGACCGATGGCTACACCTTC | CAISESTDGYTF | NA | 12 | TRBV10-3 | few | TRBJ1-2
TGTGCCAGTAGTATAGGTCGCGCGACGGGGACAGATACGCAGTATTTT | CASSIGRATGTDTQYF | NA | 16 | TRBV19 | many | TRBJ2-3
TGCGCCAGCCCCCTAGCGGGAGCGATAGATACGCAGTATTTT | CASPLAGAIDTQYF | TRBD2 | 14 | TRBV5-1 | NA | TRBJ2-3
TGTGCCATCAGTGAGTCGGGGAGTAGAAACATTCAGTACTTC | CAISESGSRNIQYF | NA | 14 | TRBV10-3 | NA | TRBJ2-4
TGCGCCAGCAGCTCAGAGGACATTCAGTACTTC | CASSSEDIQYF | NA | 11 | TRBV5-1 | many | TRBJ2-4
TGCAGTGCTGGTGGAAGGGCCGTAGCCTACGAGCAGTACTTC | CSAGGRAVAYEQYF | NA | 14 | TRBV20-1 | NA | TRBJ2-7
TGTGCCAGCAGCTTAATCGGGGGAAGCTCCTACGAGCAGTACTTC | CASSLIGGSSYEQYF | NA | 15 | TRBV7-3 | many | TRBJ2-7
TGCGCCAGCAGCCAAGAGGCAGGCATCTATGGCTACACCTTC | CASSQEAGIYGYTF | NA | 14 | TRBV4-3 | many | TRBJ1-2
TGTGCCAGCAAATACAGGGGCGACACTGAAGCTTTCTTT | CASKYRGDTEAFF | TRBD1 | 13 | TRBV7-2 | many | TRBJ1-1
TGCGCCAGCAGCCAAGGGGGGCTTTCCTACAATGAGCAGTTCTTC | CASSQGGLSYNEQFF | NA | 15 | TRBV4-3 | NA | TRBJ2-1
TGTGCCAGCAGATCAGCGGGAGGACATCAGAGGCAGTTCTTC | CASRSAGGHQRQFF | TRBD2 | 14 | TRBV6-2/TRBV6-3 | many | TRBJ2-1
TGTGCCAGCAGTGCTGCGCCGAATAGCAATCAGCCCCAGCATTTT | CASSAAPNSNQPQHF | NA | 15 | TRBV6-6 | few | TRBJ1-5
TGCGCCAGCAGCTTGGAGGACCGGTCCTACAATGAGCAGTTCTTC | CASSLEDRSYNEQFF | NA | 15 | TRBV5-1 | NA | TRBJ2-1
TGTGCCAGCAGCAGGGACTATTCCTACAATGAGCAGTTCTTC | CASSRDYSYNEQFF | TRBD2 | 14 | TRBV12-3/TRBV12-4 | few | TRBJ2-1
TGTGCCAGCTCACCACAACAGGGGATCCACGAGCAGTACTTC | CASSPQQGIHEQYF | TRBD1 | 14 | TRBV18 | few | TRBJ2-7
TGTGCCAGCAGTTTAGTGGGACTAGCGGGAGAGCAGTACTTC | CASSLVGLAGEQYF | TRBD2 | 14 | TRBV12-3/TRBV12-4 | few | TRBJ2-7
TGCGCCAGCAGCGCGCACCCAGCCAGCATCTCCTATAATTCACCCCTCCACTTT | CASSAHPASISYNSPLHF | NA | 18 | TRBV4-1 | NA | TRBJ1-6
TGTGCCAGCAGCGGACAGGGGTACTATGGCTACACCTTC | CASSGQGYYGYTF | TRBD1 | 13 | TRBV2 | NA | TRBJ1-2
TGCACCAGCAGTCCCATGGGATGCCCGAACACTGAAGCTTTCTTT | CTSSPMGCPNTEAFF | NA | 15 | TRBV27 | NA | TRBJ1-1
TGTGCCAGCAGCCAAGAGCTAGCGGGAGGGAGTGAGCAGTTCTTC | CASSQELAGGSEQFF | TRBD2 | 15 | TRBV3-1 | NA | TRBJ2-1
TGTGCTATAAATATGGTTTCGACGAACACCGGGGAGCTGTTTTTT | CAINMVSTNTGELFF | NA | 15 | TRBV7-2 | many | TRBJ2-2
TGTGCCAGCAGCCAAGATACAGGGAGCGGAGAGCAGTACTTC | CASSQDTGSGEQYF | NA | 14 | TRBV4-2 | few | TRBJ2-7
TGTGCCAGCAGCCTTAAAAGCGGGAGGTTAAGCACAGATACGCAGTATTTT | CASSLKSGRLSTDTQYF | TRBD2 | 17 | TRBV4-2 | NA | TRBJ2-3
TGTGCCAGCTCACTACGGGACAGGGACGAGCAGTACTTC | CASSLRDRDEQYF | TRBD1 | 13 | TRBV18 | few | TRBJ2-7
TGCAGTGCCCCCGCACTAGCGGTTGCGAGCTCCTACAATGAGCAGTTCTTC | CSAPALAVASSYNEQFF | TRBD2 | 17 | TRBV20-1 | many | TRBJ2-1
TGTGCCAGCAGCTCCCAAGCAGGGAGAGGCACTGAAGCTTTCTTT | CASSSQAGRGTEAFF | NA | 15 | TRBV5-6 | many | TRBJ1-1
TGCAGCGTTGAAATCTGGGGTGCTGGGGCCAACGTCCTGACTTTC | CSVEIWGAGANVLTF | NA | 15 | TRBV29-1 | NA | TRBJ2-6
TGTGCCAGCAGTTTACGAAGAAGCGACTACCACAATGAGCAGTTCTTC | CASSLRRSDYHNEQFF | NA | 16 | TRBV7-2 | few | TRBJ2-1
TGTGCCAGCAGAATCGACAGGGGTCACACCGGGGAGCTGTTTTTT | CASRIDRGHTGELFF | TRBD1 | 15 | TRBV6-6 | many | TRBJ2-2
TGTGCCAGCCAGGGATTCTATGGCTACACCTTC | CASQGFYGYTF | NA | 11 | TRBV19 | many | TRBJ1-2
TGTGCCAGCAGTTTGGAGCCCGGGGGCGCGACTCGAGGCAATCAGCCCCAGCATTTT | CASSLEPGGATRGNQPQHF | NA | 19 | TRBV28 | NA | TRBJ1-5
TGTGCCAGCAGCTTAGGGACTAGAGGGTTGGAAAGTGAGCAGTTCTTC | CASSLGTRGLESEQFF | TRBD2 | 16 | TRBV7-6 | NA | TRBJ2-1
TGTGCCAGCAGTGAAATAGACAGGCAGGGCAATCAGCCCCAGCATTTT | CASSEIDRQGNQPQHF | NA | 16 | TRBV6-1 | few | TRBJ1-5